This record concerns one T cell receptor beta chain sequence. Antigen: not known. CDR3 size: 15 residues. Germline lookup yields CDR1 MNHEY and CDR2 SVGEGT. The data originate from a study of monozygotic twins with inflammatory bowel disease. Study-level findings and limits: No distinction between different T cell subtypes was possible. With inverse Simpson as the measure, TCRbeta diversity was lower in IBD patients than in healthy co-twins.

The UMIs contained a 6-nucleotide sample barcode. They were added by template switching during cDNA synthesis. Each CDR3 protein gets one entry in TCRdb, which reprocessed the 5' RACE reads and gives no DNA. The sample includes approximately 120,000 distinct CDR3 sequences. The template was total RNA from whole blood, with no T cell sorting. The sequencing sample was made of blood. The receptor comes from a human donor with ulcerative colitis or Crohn's disease, or a healthy co-twin of an affected twin (not recorded which). V is TRBV6-2 or TRBV6-3 and J is TRBJ2-1; the TCRdb call, TRBD2, lacks DNA for checking. The CDR3 is CASSYRDSGIGEQFF.